This T cell receptor (beta chain) was sequenced during a study of blood T cell repertoires in COVID-19. In the study overall: PBMCs, B-cell-depleted T cells, or T cells were the source of the cDNA or gDNA that made up the material.

The germline V gene has CDR1 MDHEN and CDR2 SYDVKM. CDR3 length: 17 residues. J was trimmed by 8 bases and V by 5 bases; bases with no gene match: 13. Libraries were prepared by immunoSEQ multiplex PCR; TCRdb keeps only in-frame clonotypes and omits some of them. The sample includes more than 200,000 clones, 83% of them seen just once. This chain connects TRBV28 to TRBJ2-1; the match to TRBD2 covers 12 bases. Material for sequencing was peripheral blood. This receptor was taken from a man between 35 and 55 years old with active or convalescent COVID-19. CDR3 nucleotides: TGTGCCAGCAGTCCCTCGAGACTAGCGGGAGTTGGAGATGAGCAGTTCTTC. Its translation: CASSPSRLAGVGDEQFF.